This paragraph reports one TCR beta chain. What it binds is unknown. In blood CD8+ and CD4+ T cells, TCR beta underwent sequencing. The data originate from a study of CD8 T cells in Susac syndrome. Study in general: When their blood was taken, patients with Susac syndrome were therapy-naive, taking corticosteroids, or taking intravenous immunoglobulin alone.

V shed 1 base and J 0 bases; nucleotides not matched to a gene: 6. Germline V gives CDR1 DFQATT, CDR2 SNEGSKA (reference sequence). This CDR3 is 16 amino acids long. cDNA came from approximately 0.5 to 1 ug RNA primed by random hexamers. One entry per CDR3 protein, called by TCRdb with MiXCR from the immunoSEQ multiplex PCR reads. The sample lists tens of thousands of distinct CDR3 sequences, 90% to 97% occurring once. General observations from the study: Detection of Susac-specific public clones gave 15 to 20 in total CD8+ repertoires and about five in CD8+ TEMRA repertoires.

The V gene is TRBV20-1, the J gene TRBJ2-1; 7 positions match TRBD2. The clonotype originates from a human donor with Susac syndrome. The sample comprised CD8+ T cells from PBMCs. The CDR3 nucleotides are TGCAGTGCTAGAGCCTCTAGCGGAAGCTCCTACAATGAGCAGTTCTTC. As protein: CSARASSGSSYNEQFF.